The rows below give T cell receptor beta chains drawn from one sample of a study of monozygotic twins with inflammatory bowel disease. With the 5' RACE reads reprocessed, TCRdb shows one record per CDR3 protein and no DNA. This sample's clone table lists more than 300,000 distinct CDR3 sequences. Source material: blood. Every receptor here comes from a human donor with ulcerative colitis or Crohn's disease, or a healthy co-twin of an affected twin (not recorded which). Each CDR3 is given with its conserved first and last residue.

TRBV5-1,TRBJ2-7,CASTRGELYEQYF
TRBV11-2,TRBJ2-1,CASSLEPGLAGAAGYNEQFF
TRBV20-1,TRBJ2-2,CSARDPLAGANTGELFF
TRBV6-2/TRBV6-3,TRBJ1-1,CATNRVPANTEAFF
TRBV23-1,TRBJ1-1,CASSQFDSRLNTEAFF
TRBV3-1,TRBJ2-1,CASSYLLAGYNEQFF
TRBV18,TRBJ1-3,CASSPPTGLSGNTIYF
TRBV11-2,TRBJ2-3,CASNLAGTDTQYF
TRBV5-1,TRBJ2-1,CASSLGSGRSSYNEQFF
TRBV7-9,TRBJ2-7,CASSHWDRGTYEQYF
TRBV12-3/TRBV12-4,TRBJ2-1,CASSFTGGTYNEQFF
TRBV6-5,TRBJ2-2,CASSYSLGDTGELFF
TRBV7-9,TRBJ2-5,CASSFGTRLETQYF
TRBV4-2,TRBJ2-2,CASSQVAREDTGELFF
TRBV25-1,TRBJ2-2,CASSARGTGNTGELFF
TRBV6-2/TRBV6-3,TRBJ2-1,CASSAGTSGGAHNEQFF
TRBV7-8,TRBJ1-2,CASSLDFNGYTF
TRBV5-1,TRBJ2-7,CASSGTLGDRNYEQYF
TRBV7-2,TRBJ2-2,CASSAHTRGTGELFF
TRBV6-2/TRBV6-3,TRBJ2-7,CASTSDSRKGHF
TRBV7-8,TRBJ2-7,CASSGMRPYEQYF
TRBV5-1,TRBJ1-2,CASSLGQLNYGYTF
TRBV5-1,TRBJ2-5,CASSTRDSQETQYF
TRBV4-3,TRBJ2-5,CASSQERQGRDETQYF
TRBV20-1,TRBJ1-5,CSARDERDGLNQPQHF
TRBV12-3/TRBV12-4,TRBJ1-2,CASSQTGTYGYTF
TRBV13,TRBJ2-5,CASSAGQDEETQYF
TRBV11-2,TRBJ2-5,CASSFGGLKYQETQYF
TRBV7-2,TRBJ2-7,CASRPFLAGGDEQYF
TRBV20-1,TRBJ2-7,CSANGLAGGPYEQYF
TRBV2,TRBJ1-6,CASRTQGTYNSPLHF
TRBV6-5,TRBJ2-7,CASSYSGARTYEQYF
TRBV6-2/TRBV6-3,TRBJ2-1,CASSHGDGQFF
TRBV7-9,TRBJ2-7,CASSLVSYERYF
TRBV29-1,TRBJ1-2,CSVEERQGVGYGYTF
TRBV12-3/TRBV12-4,TRBJ1-2,CASRNRGHYGYTF
TRBV20-1,TRBJ1-5,CSASLRDRGTVGNQPQHF
TRBV5-5,TRBJ1-5,CASSLLQGVSQPQHF
TRBV20-1,TRBJ1-1,CSASSRGRLMMNTEAFF
TRBV7-7,TRBJ2-3,CASSYRQGATDTQYF
TRBV4-3,TRBJ2-3,CASSQVTYTSTDTQYF
TRBV5-1,TRBJ2-3,CASSLESDTQYF
TRBV5-4,TRBJ2-7,CASSPNPRGEQYF